This T cell receptor beta chain was documented in a study of blood T cell repertoires in COVID-19. Study at large: The United States, Italy and Spain provided the acute and convalescent COVID-19 samples. Sources were T cells, B-cell-depleted T cells, or PBMCs; the material itself was cDNA or gDNA.

V gave up 2 bases and J gave up 7 bases, with 15 bases separating them. The CDR3 runs 15 residues. Germline assignment: CDR1 SGHAT and CDR2 FQNNGV. Per the authors' pipeline: Amplification with reference gene primers provided the estimates of nucleated cell counts. Some clones are missing from TCRdb's copy, which holds only in-frame ones; the method was immunoSEQ multiplex PCR. V, J and clone size are those of that table, while D and trimming were read from the DNA. The data show 250,000 or so clones, with about 80% seen just once and around 3.4% held by the top ten. V usage is TRBV11-2 and J usage is TRBJ2-1; maybe TRBD2 (5 bases). The receptor's source is a woman aged 80 or over with acute or convalescent COVID-19. The sample was peripheral blood. The CDR3 loop reads CASSLMASLGNEQFF. The CDR3 coding sequence is TGTGCCAGCAGCTTAATGGCTAGCCTGGGGAATGAGCAGTTCTTC.